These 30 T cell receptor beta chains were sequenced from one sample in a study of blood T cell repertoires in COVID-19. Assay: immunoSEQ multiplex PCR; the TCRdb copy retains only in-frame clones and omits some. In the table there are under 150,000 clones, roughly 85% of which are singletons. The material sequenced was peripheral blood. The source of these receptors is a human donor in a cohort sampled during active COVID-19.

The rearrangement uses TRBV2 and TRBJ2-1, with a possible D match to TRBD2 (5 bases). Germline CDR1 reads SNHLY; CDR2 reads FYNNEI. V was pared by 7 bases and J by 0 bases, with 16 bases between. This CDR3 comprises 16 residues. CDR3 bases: TGTGCCAGCACCACTCGGAGCGGAAGCTCCTACAATGAGCAGTTCTTC. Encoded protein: CASTTRSGSSYNEQFF.

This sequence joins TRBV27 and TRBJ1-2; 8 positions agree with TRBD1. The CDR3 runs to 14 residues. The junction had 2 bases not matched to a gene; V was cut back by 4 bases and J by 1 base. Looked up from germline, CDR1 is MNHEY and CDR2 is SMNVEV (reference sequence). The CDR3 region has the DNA TGTGCCAGCAGTTCAGGGGGCGGTAACTATGGCTACACCTTC. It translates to CASSSGGGNYGYTF.

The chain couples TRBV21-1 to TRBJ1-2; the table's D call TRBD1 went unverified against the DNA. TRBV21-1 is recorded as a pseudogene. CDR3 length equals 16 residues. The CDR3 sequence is CASKDFQGKRHYGYTF. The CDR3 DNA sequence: TGTGCCAGCAAAGACTTCCAGGGCAAACGGCACTATGGCTACACCTTC.

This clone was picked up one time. The chain's CDR3 is CASSRRGVEAFF. CDR3 nucleotide sequence: TGCGCCAGCAGCCGTAGGGGTGTTGAAGCTTTCTTT. The rearrangement uses TRBV4-1 and TRBJ1-1; a weak D match, TRBD1 (5 bases). Germline loops: CDR1 MGHRA, CDR2 YSYEKL. This CDR3 contains 12 residues. Trimming removed 4 bases at V and 7 bases at J, with 10 bases between.

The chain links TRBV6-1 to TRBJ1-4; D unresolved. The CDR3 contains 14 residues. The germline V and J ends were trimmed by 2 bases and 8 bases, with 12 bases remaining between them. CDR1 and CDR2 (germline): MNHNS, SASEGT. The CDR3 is CASSEKVESEKLFF. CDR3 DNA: TGTGCCAGCAGTGAAAAGGTGGAGAGCGAAAAACTGTTTTTT.

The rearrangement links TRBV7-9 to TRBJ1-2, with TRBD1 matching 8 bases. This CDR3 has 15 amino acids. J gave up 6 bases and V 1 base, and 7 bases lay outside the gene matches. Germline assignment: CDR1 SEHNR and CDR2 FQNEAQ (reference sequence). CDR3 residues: CASSLGTGGDDGYTF. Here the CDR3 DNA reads TGTGCCAGCAGCTTAGGAACAGGGGGGGATGATGGCTACACCTTC.

This CDR3 is CASSVEGGGTYNEQFF. In DNA, the CDR3 is TGTGCCAGCAGCGTAGAGGGCGGGGGCACTTACAATGAGCAGTTCTTC. The chain carries TRBV9 and TRBJ2-1, with a tentative D call TRBD2 (7 bases). This CDR3 is built from 16 residues. V lost 0 bases and J 4 bases, leaving 14 bases between the germline ends. The germline CDR1 and CDR2 sequences are SGDLS and YYNGEE.

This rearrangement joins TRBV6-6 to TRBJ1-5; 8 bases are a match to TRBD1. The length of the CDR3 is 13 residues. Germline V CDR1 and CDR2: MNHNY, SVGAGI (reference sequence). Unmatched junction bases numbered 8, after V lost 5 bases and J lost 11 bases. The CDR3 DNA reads TGTGCCAGCAGTGGAACAGGGGGAGGGTCCCAGCATTTT. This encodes CASSGTGGGSQHF.

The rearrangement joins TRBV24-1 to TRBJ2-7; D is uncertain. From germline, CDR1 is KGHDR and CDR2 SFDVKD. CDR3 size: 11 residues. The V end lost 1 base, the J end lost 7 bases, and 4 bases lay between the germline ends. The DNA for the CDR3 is TGTGCCACCAGTGATTTTCGGGAGCAGTACTTC. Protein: CATSDFREQYF.

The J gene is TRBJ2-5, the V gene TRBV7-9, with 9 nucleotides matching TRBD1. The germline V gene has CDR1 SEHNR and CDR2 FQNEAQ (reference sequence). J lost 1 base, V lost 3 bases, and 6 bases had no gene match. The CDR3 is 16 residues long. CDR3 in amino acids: CASSLTGTGTQETQYF. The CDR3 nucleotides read TGTGCCAGCAGCTTGACCGGGACAGGGACCCAAGAGACCCAGTACTTC.

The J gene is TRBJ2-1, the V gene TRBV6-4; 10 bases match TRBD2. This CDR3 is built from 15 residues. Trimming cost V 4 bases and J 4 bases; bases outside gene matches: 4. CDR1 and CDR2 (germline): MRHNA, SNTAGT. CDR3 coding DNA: TGTGCCAGCAGTGTCAAACTAGCGGGGTACAATGAGCAGTTCTTC. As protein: CASSVKLAGYNEQFF.

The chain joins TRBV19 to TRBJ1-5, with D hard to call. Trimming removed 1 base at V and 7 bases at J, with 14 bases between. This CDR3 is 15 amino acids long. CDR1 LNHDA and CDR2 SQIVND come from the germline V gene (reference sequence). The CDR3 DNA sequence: TGTGCCAGTAGTATAGCAGAAACATTCATACAGCCCCAGCATTTT. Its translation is CASSIAETFIQPQHF.

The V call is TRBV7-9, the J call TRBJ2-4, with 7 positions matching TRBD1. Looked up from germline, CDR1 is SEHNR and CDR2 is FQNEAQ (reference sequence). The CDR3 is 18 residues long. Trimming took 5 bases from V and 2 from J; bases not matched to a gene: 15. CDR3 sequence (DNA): TGTGCCAGCAGCCACGCAAAGGCAGGGGGTTATACCAAAAACATTCAGTACTTC. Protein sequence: CASSHAKAGGYTKNIQYF.

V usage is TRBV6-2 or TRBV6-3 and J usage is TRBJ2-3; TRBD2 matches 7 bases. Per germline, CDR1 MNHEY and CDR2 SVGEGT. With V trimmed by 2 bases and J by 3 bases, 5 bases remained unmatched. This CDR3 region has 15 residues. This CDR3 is CASSYERGITDTQYF. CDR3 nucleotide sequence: TGTGCCAGCAGTTACGAGCGGGGAATAACAGATACGCAGTATTTT.

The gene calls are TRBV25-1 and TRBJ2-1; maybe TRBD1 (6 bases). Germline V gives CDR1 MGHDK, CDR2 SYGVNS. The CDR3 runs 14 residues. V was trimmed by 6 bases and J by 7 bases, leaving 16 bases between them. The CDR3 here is CASRPRTETNEQFF. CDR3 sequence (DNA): TGTGCCAGCAGGCCCCGGACAGAGACGAATGAGCAGTTCTTC.

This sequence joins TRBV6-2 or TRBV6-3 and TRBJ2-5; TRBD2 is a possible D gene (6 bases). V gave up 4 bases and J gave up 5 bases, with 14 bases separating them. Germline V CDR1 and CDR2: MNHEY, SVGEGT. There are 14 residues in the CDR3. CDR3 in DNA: TGTGCCAGCAGTTTTTCGCGGGGTCGGGAGACCCAGTACTTC. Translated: CASSFSRGRETQYF.

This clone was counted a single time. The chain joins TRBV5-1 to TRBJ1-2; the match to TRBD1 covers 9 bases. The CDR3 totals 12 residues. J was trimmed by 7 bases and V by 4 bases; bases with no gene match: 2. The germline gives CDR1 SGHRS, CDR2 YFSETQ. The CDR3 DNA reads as TGCGCCAGCAGCACGGACAGGGGTGGCTACACCTTC. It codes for CASSTDRGGYTF.

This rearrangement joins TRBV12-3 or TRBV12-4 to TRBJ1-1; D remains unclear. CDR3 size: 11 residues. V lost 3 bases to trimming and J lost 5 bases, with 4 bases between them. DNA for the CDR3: TGTGCCAGCAGTTTGCAGACTGAAGCTTTCTTT. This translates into CASSLQTEAFF.

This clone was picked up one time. The CDR3 DNA reads TGTGCCAGCAGCTCCTGGACAGGGGCCTACAATGAGCAGTTCTTC. It codes for CASSSWTGAYNEQFF. This chain links TRBV7-3 with TRBJ2-1, with 9 positions matching TRBD1. Germline loops: CDR1 SGHTA, CDR2 FQGTGA. V gave up 4 bases and J gave up 2 bases; unmatched junction bases: 3. The CDR3 has 15 residues.

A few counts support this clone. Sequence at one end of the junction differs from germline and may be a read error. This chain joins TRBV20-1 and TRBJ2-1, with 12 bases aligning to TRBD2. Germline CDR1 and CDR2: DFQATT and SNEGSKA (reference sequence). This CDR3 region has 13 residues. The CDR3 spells CSASPSGGARAVF. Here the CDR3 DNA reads TGCAGTGCTAGTCCTAGCGGGGGGGCTAGGGCGGTCTTC.

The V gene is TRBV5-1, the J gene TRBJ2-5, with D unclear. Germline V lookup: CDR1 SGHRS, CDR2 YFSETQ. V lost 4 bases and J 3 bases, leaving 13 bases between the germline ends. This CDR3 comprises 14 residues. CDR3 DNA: TGCGCCAGCAGCGGAAGGTGGCAGGAAGAGACCCAGTACTTC. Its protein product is CASSGRWQEETQYF.

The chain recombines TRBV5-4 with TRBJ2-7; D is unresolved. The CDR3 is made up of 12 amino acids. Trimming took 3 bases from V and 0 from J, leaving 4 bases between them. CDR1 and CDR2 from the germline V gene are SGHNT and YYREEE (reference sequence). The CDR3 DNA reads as TGTGCCAGCAGCTCCAGCTCCTACGAGCAGTACTTC. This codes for CASSSSSYEQYF. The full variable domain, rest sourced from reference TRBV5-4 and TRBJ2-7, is ETGVTQSPTHLIKTRGQQVTLRCSSQSGHNTVSWYQQALGQGPQFIFQYYREEENGRGNFPPRFSGLQFPNYSSELNVNALELDDSALYLCASSSSSYEQYFGPGTRLTVT.

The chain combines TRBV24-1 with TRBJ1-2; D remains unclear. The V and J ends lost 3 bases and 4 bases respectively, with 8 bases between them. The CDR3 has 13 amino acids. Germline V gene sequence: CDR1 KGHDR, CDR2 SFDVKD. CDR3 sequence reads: CATSDTGSYGYTF. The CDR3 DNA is TGTGCCACCAGTGATACGGGTAGCTATGGCTACACCTTC.

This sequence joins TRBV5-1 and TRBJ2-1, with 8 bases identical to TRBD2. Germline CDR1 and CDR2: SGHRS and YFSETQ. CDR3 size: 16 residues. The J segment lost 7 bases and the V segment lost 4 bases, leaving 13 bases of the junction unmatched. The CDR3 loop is CASSPNVLGGVNEQFF. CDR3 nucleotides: TGCGCCAGCAGCCCAAACGTTCTCGGGGGGGTTAATGAGCAGTTCTTC.

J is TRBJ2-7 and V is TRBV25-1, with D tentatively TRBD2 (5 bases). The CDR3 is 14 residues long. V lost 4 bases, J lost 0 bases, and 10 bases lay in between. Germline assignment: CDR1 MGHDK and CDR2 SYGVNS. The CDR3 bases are TGTGCCAGCAGTGGAGGGCTTAGCTCCTACGAGCAGTACTTC. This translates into CASSGGLSSYEQYF.

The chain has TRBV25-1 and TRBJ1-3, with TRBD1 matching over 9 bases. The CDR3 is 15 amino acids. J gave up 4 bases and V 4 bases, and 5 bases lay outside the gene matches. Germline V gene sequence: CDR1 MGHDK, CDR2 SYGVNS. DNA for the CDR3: TGTGCCAGCAGTGTGGGACAGGGAGGAGGAAACACCATATATTTT. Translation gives CASSVGQGGGNTIYF.

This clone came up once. Written as DNA, the CDR3 is TGTGCCAGCAGCTTGGTTGGAGGGAGCTCTGGGGCCAACGTCCTGACTTTC. Translating gives CASSLVGGSSGANVLTF. The chain joins TRBV5-4 to TRBJ2-6; a weak D match, TRBD2 (6 bases). V was trimmed by 0 bases and J by 0 bases, leaving 10 bases between them. The germline V gene has CDR1 SGHNT and CDR2 YYREEE (reference sequence). CDR3 length: 17 amino acids.

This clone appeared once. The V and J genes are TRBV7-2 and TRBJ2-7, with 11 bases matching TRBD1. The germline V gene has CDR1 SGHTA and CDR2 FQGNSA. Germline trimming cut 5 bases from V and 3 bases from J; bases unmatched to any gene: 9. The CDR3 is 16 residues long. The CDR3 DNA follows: TGTGCCAGCAGCCCAACCGGGACAGGGGGGATCTACGAGCAGTACTTC. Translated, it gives CASSPTGTGGIYEQYF.

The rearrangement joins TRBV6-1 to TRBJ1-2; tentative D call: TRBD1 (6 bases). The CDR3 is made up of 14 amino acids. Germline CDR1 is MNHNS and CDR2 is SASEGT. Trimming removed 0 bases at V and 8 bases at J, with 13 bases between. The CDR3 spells CASSEALRGSGYTF. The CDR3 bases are TGTGCCAGCAGTGAAGCCCTTAGGGGGTCGGGCTACACCTTC.

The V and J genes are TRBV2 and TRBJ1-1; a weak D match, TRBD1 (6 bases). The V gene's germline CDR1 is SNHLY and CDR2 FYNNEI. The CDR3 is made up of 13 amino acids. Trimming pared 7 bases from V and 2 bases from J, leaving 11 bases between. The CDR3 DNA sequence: TGTGCCAGCATTATGGACAGAAACACTGAAGCTTTCTTT. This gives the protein CASIMDRNTEAFF.